Below, 21 T cell receptor beta chains from the same sample are listed, as sequenced in a study of cytomegalovirus exposure and HLA in healthy donors. This PCR relied on a set of 60 Vbeta primers and 13 Jbeta primers. Sequenced by immunoSEQ multiplex PCR; TCRdb stores in-frame clones only, minus some. The sample lists approximately 120,000 clones, around 77% occurring once. The sequenced sample was PBMCs. These receptor sequences come from a woman between 40 and 55 years old in good health and CMV-seropositive.

The CDR3 loop is CASSFGTSGEQYF. The CDR3 DNA reads as TGTGCCAGCAGCTTTGGGACTAGCGGCGAGCAGTACTTC. This chain uses TRBV7-9 with TRBJ2-7, with TRBD2 matching over 11 bases. The V and J ends lost 3 bases and 6 bases, in that order; junction bases with no gene match: 1. The germline V gene has CDR1 SEHNR and CDR2 FQNEAQ (reference sequence). The CDR3 loop spans 13 amino acids.

This clone showed up just a few times. The CDR3 sequence: CATSTRDSYEQYF. The CDR3 DNA is TGTGCCACCTCGACCCGGGACAGCTACGAGCAGTACTTC. This chain joins TRBV19 and TRBJ2-7; 7 nucleotides match TRBD1. Trimming removed 10 bases from V and 3 bases from J; junction bases left unmatched: 9. The CDR3 is made up of 13 amino acids. Germline V CDR1 and CDR2: LNHDA, SQIVND (reference sequence).

The chain recombines TRBV7-2 with TRBJ1-5; unclear D gene. CDR1 and CDR2 from the germline V gene are SGHTA and FQGNSA. This CDR3 is built from 11 residues. The germline V and J ends were trimmed by 1 base and 9 bases, with 4 bases remaining between them. The CDR3 nucleotides are TGTGCCAGCAGCTTAGTCGGGCCCCAGCATTTT. It encodes CASSLVGPQHF.

This clone was seen only once. The rearrangement joins TRBV6-5 to TRBJ1-6, with D possibly matching TRBD1 (6 bases). CDR3 length: 16 residues. The germline gives CDR1 MNHEY, CDR2 SVGAGI. V lost 4 bases and J 0 bases, leaving 10 bases between the germline ends. The CDR3 region is CASSLDRRSYNSPLHF. The CDR3 nucleotides read TGTGCCAGCAGTTTGGACAGACGCTCCTATAATTCACCCCTCCACTTT.

This clone has a handful of counts. The V and J genes are TRBV18 and TRBJ2-3, with 16 bases matching TRBD2. V dropped 6 bases and J dropped 9; count of bases not matched to a gene: 15. CDR1 is KGHSH and CDR2 is LQKENI in the germline V gene. The CDR3 is made up of 18 amino acids. This chain's CDR3 is CASSLPGLAGGVHDTQYF. For the CDR3, the DNA is TGTGCCAGCTCGCTCCCGGGACTAGCGGGAGGGGTCCATGACACGCAGTATTTT.

The chain combines TRBV30 with TRBJ1-2; D remains ambiguous. The length of the CDR3 is 11 residues. V gave up 5 bases and J gave up 8 bases, with 12 bases separating them. Germline V gives CDR1 GTSNPN, CDR2 SVGIG (reference sequence). The CDR3 protein is CAWADMLGYTF. CDR3 DNA sequence: TGTGCCTGGGCCGACATGTTGGGCTACACCTTC.

This clone has more than one count but fewer than ten. J is TRBJ1-2 and V is TRBV27; D possibly corresponds to TRBD1 (5 bases). V lost 8 bases and J lost 7, with 20 bases in between. Germline V gene sequence: CDR1 MNHEY, CDR2 SMNVEV (reference sequence). The length of the CDR3 is 14 residues. The CDR3 nucleotides are TGTGCCAGCGGCGGGGGTCCCGGGGATGGTGGCTACACCTTC. Amino acids: CASGGGPGDGGYTF.

This clone showed up just a few times. CDR3 DNA sequence: TGTGCCAGCAGTTTGATCAGCTATGGCTACACCTTC. It is translated as CASSLISYGYTF. The chain couples TRBV28 to TRBJ1-2; no firm D call. V was cut by 3 bases and J by 4 bases, with 6 bases left in between. Germline-derived CDR1 and CDR2 are MDHEN and SYDVKM. The CDR3 has 12 amino acids.

The CDR3 protein is CASSLTTGLEQYF. The CDR3 nucleotides read TGTGCCAGCAGCTTAACTACAGGGTTGGAGCAGTACTTC. V and J are TRBV7-9 and TRBJ2-7; D is perhaps TRBD1 (6 bases). CDR3 size: 13 residues. Trimming stripped 2 bases from V and 7 bases from J, with 12 bases between. The V gene's germline CDR1 is SEHNR and CDR2 FQNEAQ (reference sequence).

The rearrangement joins TRBV21-1 to TRBJ2-7; the tabulated D call, TRBD1, remains unverified against the DNA. TRBV21-1 is a recognized pseudogene. The CDR3 is 14 residues long. The CDR3 bases are TGTGCCAGCAGCCCCCGGACAGAGTACTACGAGCAGTACTTC. Its translation is CASSPRTEYYEQYF.

The chain recombines TRBV27 with TRBJ2-7; 9 positions agree with TRBD2. CDR1 and CDR2 (germline): MNHEY, SMNVEV (reference sequence). The J segment lost 2 bases and the V segment lost 6 bases, leaving 8 bases of the junction unmatched. This CDR3 has 15 residues. In DNA form, the CDR3 reads TGTGCCAGCAGCTATAGCGGGAGAACTACCTACGAGCAGTACTTC. This translates into CASSYSGRTTYEQYF.

The chain is built from TRBV28 and TRBJ2-7; perhaps TRBD2 as D (5 bases). The CDR3 length is 15 residues. The V and J ends lost 6 bases and 3 bases respectively, with 18 bases between them. The germline V gene has CDR1 MDHEN and CDR2 SYDVKM. CDR3 nucleotide sequence: TGTGCCAGCAGACCCCCGGAGAGGGTAATCTACGAGCAGTACTTC. This sequence encodes CASRPPERVIYEQYF. Full variable domain (missing parts from reference TRBV28 and TRBJ2-7): DVKVTQSSRYLVKRTGEKVFLECVQDMDHENMFWYRQDPGLGLRLIYFSYDVKMKEKGDIPEGYSVSREKKERFSLILESASTNQTSMYLCASRPPERVIYEQYFGPGTRLTVT.

At least ten counts were recorded for this clone. V usage is TRBV7-8 and J usage is TRBJ2-7, with 11 bases identical to TRBD1. Losses at the gene ends were 1 base for V and 3 bases for J; bases not matched to a gene: 11. CDR3 length: 18 amino acids. Germline V lookup: CDR1 SGHVS, CDR2 FQNEAQ. CDR3 DNA: TGTGCCAGCAGCTTAGTTGGGACAGGGGGGTCCGTTATCTACGAGCAGTACTTC. Amino acid sequence: CASSLVGTGGSVIYEQYF.

V and J are TRBV11-2 and TRBJ1-3; D gene ambiguous. V was clipped by 0 bases and J by 2 bases, with 5 bases between them. This CDR3 is built from 14 residues. Germline CDR1 SGHAT, CDR2 FQNNGV. The CDR3: CASSLDRTGNTIYF. In DNA form, the CDR3 reads TGTGCCAGCAGCTTAGACAGGACTGGAAACACCATATATTTT.

This chain joins TRBV27 and TRBJ2-1; TRBD1 matches at 7 bases. The CDR3 covers 16 residues. CDR1 MNHEY and CDR2 SMNVEV come from the germline V gene (reference sequence). J gave up 5 bases and V 7 bases, and 14 bases lay outside the gene matches. The CDR3 sequence is CASKRIRDSPNNEQFF. The CDR3 DNA sequence: TGTGCCAGCAAACGGATCCGGGACAGTCCTAACAATGAGCAGTTCTTC.

The chain joins TRBV5-1 to TRBJ2-7, with D possibly TRBD1 on 5 matching bases. From germline, CDR1 is SGHRS and CDR2 YFSETQ. The CDR3 contains 15 residues. V was pared by 4 bases and J by 6 bases, with 20 bases between. CDR3 protein: CASSPRIGVGTEQYF. The CDR3 DNA sequence: TGCGCCAGCAGCCCCCGTATAGGGGTGGGTACCGAGCAGTACTTC.

The V gene is TRBV6-1, the J gene TRBJ2-1; the match to TRBD2 covers 7 bases. In germline, CDR1 is MNHNS, CDR2 SASEGT. The length of the CDR3 is 16 residues. The V gene end was trimmed by 0 bases and the J gene end by 0 bases; junction bases not matched to a gene: 2. The CDR3 spells CASSEAGGSSYNEQFF. The DNA for the CDR3 is TGTGCCAGCAGTGAAGCGGGCGGGAGCTCCTACAATGAGCAGTTCTTC.

The chain recombines TRBV7-3 with TRBJ2-3; D gene unclear. With 2 bases removed from V and 4 bases from J, the gap between germline ends came to 13 bases. CDR1 is SGHTA and CDR2 is FQGTGA in the germline V gene. The CDR3 runs 15 residues. This chain's CDR3 is CASSLAVPPPDTQYF. The DNA for the CDR3 is TGTGCCAGCAGCTTAGCGGTCCCACCCCCAGATACGCAGTATTTT. The full variable domain, with the rest looked up from reference TRBV7-3 and TRBJ2-3, is GAGVSQTPSNKVTEKGKYVELRCDPISGHTALYWYRQSLGQGPEFLIYFQGTGAADDSGLPNDRFFAVRPEGSVSTLKIQRTERGDSAVYLCASSLAVPPPDTQYFGPGTRLTVL.

V gene TRBV6-4 combines with J gene TRBJ2-5; no reliable D call. The CDR3 is 13 residues long. V was cut by 6 bases and J by 4 bases, with 12 bases left in between. Germline V gene lookup returns CDR1 MRHNA and CDR2 SNTAGT. This chain's CDR3 is CASSEHAGETQYF. In DNA, the CDR3 is TGTGCCAGCAGCGAACATGCAGGAGAGACCCAGTACTTC.

The V gene is TRBV7-5, the J gene TRBJ2-5; the D segment call TRBD1 is taken from the table without a DNA check. TRBV7-5 is classified as a pseudogene. There are 14 residues in the CDR3. In DNA, the CDR3 is TGTGTCAGAAGCTCGCAGGGGGGTCAAGAGACCCAGTACTTC. It translates to CVRSSQGGQETQYF.

J is TRBJ2-1 and V is TRBV2; 7 bases line up with TRBD2. The junction had 2 bases not matched to a gene; V was cut back by 3 bases and J by 9 bases. Germline CDR1 reads SNHLY; CDR2 reads FYNNEI. The CDR3 has 12 residues. The DNA for the CDR3 is TGTGCCAGCAGTGATCAGCGGGGTGAGCAGTTCTTC. Translating gives CASSDQRGEQFF.